What follows are 27 T cell receptor beta chains derived from one specimen sequenced in a study of T cell responses to AZD1222 COVID-19 vaccine. Some clones are missing from TCRdb's copy, which holds only in-frame ones; the method was immunoSEQ multiplex PCR. The data contain more than 150,000 clones, about nine tenths of them singletons. Specimen: peripheral blood, collected on day 0 of AZD1222 vaccination. The receptors come from an adult in good health.

The chain combines TRBV9 with TRBJ2-3; 8 nucleotides align to TRBD1. Germline V lookup: CDR1 SGDLS, CDR2 YYNGEE. The CDR3 contains 15 residues. V trimming: 0 bases; J trimming: 3 bases; junction bases outside the gene matches: 3. CDR3 sequence reads: CASSVVGTGTDTQYF. CDR3 sequence (DNA): TGTGCCAGCAGCGTAGTCGGGACAGGTACAGATACGCAGTATTTT.

The rearrangement links TRBV29-1 to TRBJ1-2; D unclear. CDR1 is SQVTM and CDR2 is ANQGSEA in the germline V gene. Trimming removed 3 bases from V and 2 bases from J, with 7 bases in between. This CDR3 comprises 12 residues. The CDR3 protein is CSVETANYGYTF. CDR3 DNA: TGCAGCGTTGAGACGGCCAACTATGGCTACACCTTC.

The genes are TRBV2 and TRBJ1-1; 7 bases align to TRBD1. The V and J ends lost 6 bases and 5 bases, in that order; junction bases with no gene match: 3. Germline loops: CDR1 SNHLY, CDR2 FYNNEI. This CDR3 has 12 residues. The CDR3 DNA is TGTGCCAGCAGCGGGGACAGTACTGAAGCTTTCTTT. It is translated as CASSGDSTEAFF.

The V gene is TRBV6-5, the J gene TRBJ1-3, with a tentative D call TRBD1 (5 bases). The V gene's germline CDR1 is MNHEY and CDR2 SVGAGI. Trimming stripped 6 bases from V and 2 bases from J, with 8 bases between. The CDR3 length is 13 residues. The CDR3 nucleotides are TGTGCCAGCAGACAGGAGACTGGAAACACCATATATTTT. This translates into CASRQETGNTIYF.

This chain uses TRBV6-6 with TRBJ1-3; 9 bases agree with TRBD1. V was pared by 5 bases and J by 2 bases, with 10 bases of the junction left unmatched. This CDR3 has 17 residues. CDR1 and CDR2 from the germline V gene are MNHNY and SVGAGI (reference sequence). CDR3 nucleotide sequence: TGTGCCAGCAGTCGGCGACAGGGACAGGGAGCTGGAAACACCATATATTTT. It is translated as CASSRRQGQGAGNTIYF.

This chain links TRBV27 with TRBJ2-1; 10 bases agree with TRBD2. The CDR3 has 17 amino acids. Germline V gene lookup returns CDR1 MNHEY and CDR2 SMNVEV (reference sequence). J was trimmed by 6 bases and V by 2 bases; bases with no gene match: 10. The CDR3 DNA is TGTGCCAGCAGTTTAAATTTTAGGACTAGCGGCCTCAATGAGCAGTTCTTC. Translated, it gives CASSLNFRTSGLNEQFF.

The rearrangement joins TRBV2 to TRBJ1-3, with D maybe TRBD1 (5 bases). Germline CDR1 and CDR2: SNHLY and FYNNEI. V shed 3 bases and J shed 2 bases, with 8 bases lying between them. This CDR3 contains 14 residues. The CDR3 reads CASSEQGPGNTIYF. DNA of the CDR3: TGTGCCAGCAGTGAGCAGGGCCCTGGAAACACCATATATTTT.

The J gene is TRBJ1-2, the V gene TRBV5-5; TRBD1 is a possible D gene (5 bases). Germline V gene lookup returns CDR1 SGHKS and CDR2 YYEKEE (reference sequence). The germline V and J ends were trimmed by 0 bases and 5 bases, with 11 bases remaining between them. The CDR3 runs 14 residues. CDR3 sequence (DNA): TGTGCCAGCAGCTTGGTAGGGGCTGGTTATGGCTACACCTTC. This codes for CASSLVGAGYGYTF. The full variable domain, rest sourced from reference TRBV5-5 and TRBJ1-2, is DAGVTQSPTHLIKTRGQQVTLRCSPISGHKSVSWYQQVLGQGPQFIFQYYEKEERGRGNFPDRFSARQFPNYSSELNVNALLLGDSALYLCASSLVGAGYGYTFGSGTRLTVV.

The chain combines TRBV4-3 with TRBJ1-2; maybe TRBD1 (6 bases). The CDR3 covers 18 residues. CDR1 and CDR2 from the germline V gene are LGHNA and YSLEER. The V and J ends lost 3 bases and 4 bases respectively, with 24 bases between them. The CDR3 protein is CASSHLKWTASILYGYTF. CDR3 DNA sequence: TGCGCCAGCAGCCATCTTAAATGGACAGCCTCCATCCTCTATGGCTACACCTTC.

The chain carries TRBV2 and TRBJ1-5; D possibly corresponds to TRBD1 (6 bases). Trimming shortened V by 1 base and J by 6 bases, and 10 bases separated the two germline ends. The germline V gene has CDR1 SNHLY and CDR2 FYNNEI. The CDR3 sequence is 14 residues long. Written as DNA, the CDR3 is TGTGCCAGCAGTGAAGTACAGGGTGGTCAGCCCCAGCATTTT. It is translated as CASSEVQGGQPQHF.

The chain combines TRBV7-9 with TRBJ1-2, with D maybe TRBD1 (5 bases). The CDR3 consists of 14 residues. V gave up 4 bases and J gave up 8 bases, with 17 bases separating them. Germline lookup yields CDR1 SEHNR and CDR2 FQNEAQ (reference sequence). The chain's CDR3 is CASSWDGGGKGYTF. The CDR3 region has the DNA TGTGCCAGCAGCTGGGACGGCGGCGGGAAGGGCTACACCTTC.

The rearrangement joins TRBV28 to TRBJ1-2; possibly TRBD1 for D (5 bases). This CDR3 has 12 amino acids. The V gene lost 4 bases and the J gene lost 6 bases, with 9 bases spanning the gap. CDR1 MDHEN and CDR2 SYDVKM come from the germline V gene. The chain's CDR3 is CASSWVRDGYTF. The CDR3 bases are TGTGCCAGCAGTTGGGTCAGGGATGGCTACACCTTC.

V is TRBV24-1 and J is TRBJ2-3, with D maybe TRBD2 (7 bases). This CDR3 contains 15 residues. Per the germline V gene, CDR1 is KGHDR and CDR2 is SFDVKD. V lost 0 bases, J lost 9 bases, and 15 bases lay in between. The CDR3, as DNA: TGTGCCACCAGTGATTTGCTGCCGGGGGGCGGGACGCAGTATTTT. The encoded protein is CATSDLLPGGGTQYF.

This rearrangement joins TRBV19 to TRBJ1-3; tentatively, D is TRBD1 (6 bases). The CDR3 is made up of 12 amino acids. Trimming pared 6 bases from V and 8 bases from J, leaving 11 bases between. Germline V gene lookup returns CDR1 LNHDA and CDR2 SQIVND (reference sequence). In nucleotides, the CDR3 is TGTGCCAGTAGGACAGGAGGCCACACCATATATTTT. Translated: CASRTGGHTIYF. Looking up the rest from reference TRBV19 and TRBJ1-3 gives the full variable domain: DGGITQSPKYLFRKEGQNVTLSCEQNLNHDAMYWYRQDPGQGLRLIYYSQIVNDFQKGDIAEGYSVSREKKESFPLTVTSAQKNPTAFYLCASRTGGHTIYFGEGSWLTVV.

The chain is built from TRBV5-3 and TRBJ1-1; D call uncertain. TRBV5-3 carries the ORF label, with uncertain function. The CDR3 loop spans 9 amino acids. V was shortened by 3 bases and J by 9 bases, with 3 bases between the two germline ends. The CDR3 is CARSSQAFF. The CDR3 DNA reads TGTGCCAGAAGCTCTCAAGCTTTCTTT.

V usage is TRBV20-1 and J usage is TRBJ2-1; TRBD2 aligns across 7 bases. CDR1 and CDR2 (germline): DFQATT, SNEGSKA (reference sequence). The CDR3 length is 14 residues. V was pared by 3 bases and J by 4 bases, with 6 bases of the junction left unmatched. The CDR3 DNA reads TGCAGTGCTAGTCGGGGAGGGGTTTACAATGAGCAGTTCTTC. This gives the protein CSASRGGVYNEQFF.

The V gene is TRBV27, the J gene TRBJ2-5; D uncertain. The V and J ends lost 5 bases and 2 bases respectively, with 18 bases between them. Germline lookup yields CDR1 MNHEY and CDR2 SMNVEV (reference sequence). The CDR3 has 16 residues. CDR3 sequence reads: CASSPLLILPQETQYF. The CDR3 DNA is TGTGCCAGCAGTCCCCTGTTGATCCTCCCGCAAGAGACCCAGTACTTC.

V usage is TRBV28 and J usage is TRBJ2-1, with D tentatively TRBD1 (5 bases). V gave up 3 bases and J gave up 4 bases, with 16 bases separating them. The CDR3 length is 16 residues. Germline CDR1 MDHEN, CDR2 SYDVKM. CDR3 in DNA: TGTGCCAGCAGTTTTGATGGCAGGGAACCTTACAATGAGCAGTTCTTC. Its translation: CASSFDGREPYNEQFF.

V gene TRBV9 combines with J gene TRBJ2-1; 7 bases align to TRBD1. CDR3 length: 17 amino acids. CDR1 is SGDLS and CDR2 is YYNGEE in the germline V gene. The J segment lost 6 bases and the V segment lost 4 bases, leaving 16 bases of the junction unmatched. The CDR3 nucleotides read TGTGCCAGCAGCTCCCGACAGGGAATAGACTTGGGCAATGAGCAGTTCTTC. Translation: CASSSRQGIDLGNEQFF.

V usage is TRBV28 and J usage is TRBJ1-5; perhaps TRBD1 as D (6 bases). V shed 6 bases and J shed 7 bases, with 19 bases lying between them. CDR3 length: 15 residues. Germline V gives CDR1 MDHEN, CDR2 SYDVKM. The CDR3 here is CASRPQVGGRQPQHF. Written as DNA, the CDR3 is TGTGCCAGCAGACCCCAGGTGGGGGGGCGGCAGCCCCAGCATTTT.

The V call is TRBV9, the J call TRBJ1-2; D unresolved. Deletions cut 0 bases from V and 7 bases from J, with 7 bases between. The CDR3 runs to 12 residues. In germline, CDR1 is SGDLS, CDR2 YYNGEE. The CDR3 is CASSVAEAGYTF. For the CDR3, the DNA is TGTGCCAGCAGCGTAGCCGAGGCTGGCTACACCTTC.

This sequence joins TRBV10-3 and TRBJ2-3; 10 nucleotides line up with TRBD2. The V and J ends lost 6 bases and 2 bases, in that order; junction bases with no gene match: 5. The CDR3 is 15 residues long. Germline V gene sequence: CDR1 ENHRY, CDR2 SYGVKD. The CDR3 here is CAIRPAGGPTDTQYF. CDR3 in DNA: TGTGCCATCAGGCCAGCGGGGGGGCCCACAGATACGCAGTATTTT.

This chain connects TRBV6-5 to TRBJ1-4, with D perhaps TRBD1 (5 bases). The germline CDR1 and CDR2 sequences are MNHEY and SVGAGI. This CDR3 has 11 residues. This chain's CDR3 is CAGATNEKLFF. CDR3 sequence (DNA): TGTGCGGGGGCAACTAATGAAAAACTGTTTTTT.

J is TRBJ2-2 and V is TRBV6-6; TRBD2 aligns across 11 bases. The CDR3 length is 16 residues. The germline gives CDR1 MNHNY, CDR2 SVGAGI (reference sequence). V shed 6 bases and J 9 bases; nucleotides not matched to a gene: 12. CDR3 in amino acids: CASRIAGGALRRELFF. The CDR3 DNA is TGTGCCAGCAGAATAGCGGGGGGGGCGCTACGGCGGGAGCTGTTTTTT.

This rearrangement joins TRBV5-1 to TRBJ1-2; D ambiguous. This CDR3 is 13 amino acids long. Germline V gene lookup returns CDR1 SGHRS and CDR2 YFSETQ. Deletions cut 6 bases from V and 3 bases from J, with 12 bases between. The CDR3 here is CASTPDGDYGYTF. Written as DNA, the CDR3 is TGCGCCAGCACCCCCGACGGGGACTATGGCTACACCTTC.

As DNA, the CDR3 is TGCGCCAGCAGCCAAGAGCGAGAGGGGTGGGAGCCCCAGCATTTT. Translated, it gives CASSQEREGWEPQHF. The J gene is TRBJ1-5, the V gene TRBV4-1; D is possibly TRBD1 (5 bases). The germline V gene has CDR1 MGHRA and CDR2 YSYEKL. The CDR3 covers 15 residues. Trimming left V 0 bases short and J 8 bases short, with 14 bases between.

The rearrangement links TRBV12-3 or TRBV12-4 to TRBJ2-7; TRBD2 aligns across 9 bases. The CDR3 spans 13 residues. The trim removed 7 bases at V and 6 bases at J, leaving 7 bases unmatched. CDR3 nucleotides: TGTGCCAGCACCAAAGCGGGGGGAGGCGAGCAGTACTTC. Residues: CASTKAGGGEQYF.